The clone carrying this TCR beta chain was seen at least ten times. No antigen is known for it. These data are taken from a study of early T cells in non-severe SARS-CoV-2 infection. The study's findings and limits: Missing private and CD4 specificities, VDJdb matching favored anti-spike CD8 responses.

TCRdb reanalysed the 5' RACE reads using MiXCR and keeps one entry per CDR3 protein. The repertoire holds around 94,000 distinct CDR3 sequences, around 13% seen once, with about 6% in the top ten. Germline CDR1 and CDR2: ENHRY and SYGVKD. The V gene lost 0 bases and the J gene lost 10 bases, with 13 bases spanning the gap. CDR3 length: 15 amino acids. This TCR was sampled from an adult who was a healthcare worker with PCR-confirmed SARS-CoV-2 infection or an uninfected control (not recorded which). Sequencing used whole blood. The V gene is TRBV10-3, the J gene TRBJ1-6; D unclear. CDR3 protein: CAISESPSVSSPLHF. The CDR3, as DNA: TGTGCCATCAGTGAGTCTCCCTCAGTTTCATCACCCCTCCACTTT.